There are a few counts of the clone carrying this T cell receptor gamma chain. Its antigen is currently unknown. In the same sample, other DNA sequences code for this CDR3. Looked up from germline, CDR1 is VINAFY and CDR2 is YDVSNSKD. This CDR3 contains 14 residues. Trimming removed 0 bases from V and 4 bases from J; junction bases left unmatched: 6. Thymocytes were sorted as CD3+ TCRVdelta1+ TCRVdelta2- after alphabeta T cell depletion. Purity of the sorted Vdelta1+ thymocytes ranged from roughly 96% to 99.6%. Extracted RNA was reverse transcribed into cDNA. Multiplex PCR used pooled V-gene forward primers and a constant-region reverse primer to amplify CDR3s. TCRdb applied CATT to the multiplex PCR reads for clone calling. The sample contains some 11,000 gamma-chain clones, about 40% of which appear only once. This specimen belongs to a study of Vδ1+ human thymocytes. Findings of the study overall: Despite high sort purity, 20% to 25% of thymic T cell receptor delta sequences were Vdelta2. Many TRG clonotypes were shared between donors; TRD repertoires were essentially private. Thymic TRG and TRD repertoires appeared highly polyclonal, with Gaussian CDR3 length distributions.

The receptor comes from a boy younger than two who had congenital heart surgery. V is TRGV5 and J is TRGJ1 or TRGJ2. TCRdb is silent on the J gene; assignment here came from matching the DNA to germline. Material for sequencing was Vdelta1+ gamma-delta thymocytes from the thymus. As to subset: FACS-sorted CD3+ TCRalphabeta- TCRVdelta1+ TCRVdelta2- thymocytes. CDR3 sequence: CATWDRRGYYKKLF. The CDR3 nucleotides read TGTGCCACCTGGGACAGGCGGGGCTATTATAAGAAACTCTTT.